The next 15 T cell receptor beta chains were all read from a single sample in a study of neurological immune-mediated disorders. TCRdb processed the 5' RACE reads anew with MiXCR; each CDR3 protein has one entry. The sample contains about 66,000 distinct CDR3 sequences, about 3.4% of which appear only once. Sequences were obtained from PBMCs. These receptors were taken from a man in his forties with multiple sclerosis.

This clonotype has a count of ten or more. DNA of the CDR3: TGCAGCGTTTTGAGTCGACAGAACTATGGCTACACCTTC. It yields the protein CSVLSRQNYGYTF. This chain connects TRBV29-1 to TRBJ1-2, with D possibly TRBD1 on 5 matching bases. V lost 5 bases and J lost 2, with 12 bases in between. The germline V gene has CDR1 SQVTM and CDR2 ANQGSEA. The CDR3 consists of 13 residues.

This clonotype was counted at least ten times. The chain uses TRBV5-1 and TRBJ2-3; unclear D gene. There are 13 residues in the CDR3. Trimming removed 0 bases at V and 5 bases at J, with 7 bases between. CDR1 and CDR2 (germline): SGHRS, YFSETQ. CDR3 amino acids: CASSLEVGDTQYF. The CDR3 bases are TGCGCCAGCAGCTTGGAGGTAGGAGATACGCAGTATTTT. Full variable domain (missing parts from reference TRBV5-1 and TRBJ2-3): KAGVTQTPRYLIKTRGQQVTLSCSPISGHRSVSWYQQTPGQGLQFLFEYFSETQRNKGNFPGRFSGRQFSNSRSEMNVSTLELGDSALYLCASSLEVGDTQYFGPGTRLTVL.

This clonotype came up a few times. A read error may explain this, as a much larger clone is one base away. The V call is TRBV20-1, the J call TRBJ2-6; D tentatively fits TRBD1 or TRBD2 (5 bases each). The CDR3 runs to 11 residues. Germline-derived CDR1 and CDR2 are DFQATT and SNEGSKA (reference sequence). The chain's CDR3 is CSAIGAKVLTF. The CDR3 DNA follows: TGCAGTGCTATCGGGGCCAAAGTCCTGACTTTC.

The sample holds many counts of this clonotype. This sequence joins TRBV20-1 and TRBJ1-6; D is possibly TRBD1 (5 bases). The CDR3 covers 14 residues. CDR1 is DFQATT and CDR2 is SNEGSKA in the germline V gene (reference sequence). V was shortened by 6 bases and J by 2 bases, with 11 bases between the two germline ends. Here the CDR3 reads CSAPGGAYNSPLHF. The CDR3 bases are TGCAGTGCCCCCGGGGGGGCCTATAATTCACCCCTCCACTTT.

This clonotype was detected only a few times. The V call is TRBV2, the J call TRBJ1-1; tentative D call: TRBD1 (6 bases). The CDR3 covers 13 residues. V dropped 6 bases and J dropped 1 base, with 9 bases sitting between them. Per the germline V gene, CDR1 is SNHLY and CDR2 is FYNNEI. This CDR3 reads CASRMDRNTEAFF. CDR3 nucleotides: TGTGCCAGCAGGATGGACAGGAACACTGAAGCTTTCTTT.

On this clonotype: Lacking the conserved final phenylalanine or tryptophan, this CDR3 likely reflects a read error. This chain links TRBV3-1 with TRBJ2-7; 8 bases line up with TRBD1. The germline CDR1 and CDR2 sequences are LGHDT and YNNKEL (reference sequence). This CDR3 is 14 amino acids long. V trimming: 5 bases; J trimming: 4 bases; junction bases outside the gene matches: 7. For the CDR3, the DNA is TGTGCCAGCAGCACCGGGACAGGCCCTTACGAGCAGTACGGC. Translated: CASSTGTGPYEQYG.

At least ten counts were recorded for this clonotype. The genes are TRBV12-3 or TRBV12-4 and TRBJ2-1; 10 bases are shared with TRBD1. The V gene end was trimmed by 6 bases and the J gene end by 6 bases; junction bases not matched to a gene: 5. This CDR3 is 14 amino acids long. The CDR3 bases are TGTGCCAGCAGGGGACAGGGGTCGGGCAATGAGCAGTTCTTC. It translates to CASRGQGSGNEQFF.

This clonotype was counted many times. J is TRBJ2-5 and V is TRBV14, with D perhaps matching TRBD1 (5 bases). Germline V gene sequence: CDR1 SGHDN, CDR2 FVKESK. The V end lost 3 bases, the J end lost 2 bases, and 22 bases lay between the germline ends. The CDR3 is 18 residues long. The CDR3 protein is CASSHYLAGRGHQETQYF. DNA for the CDR3: TGTGCCAGCAGCCATTACCTGGCAGGAAGGGGCCATCAAGAGACCCAGTACTTC.

This clonotype was seen at least ten times. The gene calls are TRBV29-1 and TRBJ2-7, with 9 bases matching TRBD2. The CDR3 spans 14 residues. V was pared by 5 bases and J by 4 bases, with 9 bases of the junction left unmatched. From germline, CDR1 is SQVTM and CDR2 ANQGSEA. The CDR3 loop is CSVITAGGSYEQYF. CDR3 bases: TGCAGCGTTATCACGGCGGGAGGGTCGTACGAGCAGTACTTC.

This clonotype was seen many times. The rearrangement joins TRBV7-8 to TRBJ1-5; D ambiguous. V was pared by 6 bases and J by 6 bases, with 12 bases between. The length of the CDR3 is 13 residues. The V gene's germline CDR1 is SGHVS and CDR2 FQNEAQ. CDR3 in DNA: TGTGCCAGCAGTTACGATTTAGGTCAGCCCCAGCATTTT. Amino acids: CASSYDLGQPQHF.

The rearrangement links TRBV12-3 or TRBV12-4 to TRBJ1-2; 7 bases align to TRBD1. Unmatched junction bases numbered 15, after V lost 4 bases and J lost 4 bases. The CDR3 spans 17 residues. CDR3 region: CASSSRDSEALGYGYTF. The CDR3, as DNA: TGTGCCAGCAGTTCTCGGGACAGCGAGGCCCTCGGCTATGGCTACACCTTC.

About this clonotype itself: One base away lies a much larger clone, so this may be a sequencing read error. The chain combines TRBV7-9 with TRBJ1-6; D might be TRBD1 (6 bases). The CDR3 sequence is 13 residues long. Germline loops: CDR1 SEHNR, CDR2 FQNEAQ (reference sequence). The CDR3 protein is CASNRDLNSHLHF. In DNA form, the CDR3 reads TGTGCCAGCAACAGGGACCTGAACTCACACCTCCACTTT.

Ten or more counts support this clonotype. V is TRBV4-1 and J is TRBJ2-3; 10 nucleotides align to TRBD2. Germline V gives CDR1 MGHRA, CDR2 YSYEKL. V was pared by 0 bases and J by 5 bases, with 8 bases of the junction left unmatched. The CDR3 extends over 17 amino acids. The CDR3 nucleotides read TGCGCCAGCAGCCAAGATCCCAGCGGGGGGGCGGTAGATACGCAGTATTTT. It encodes CASSQDPSGGAVDTQYF.

This clonotype was seen repeatedly, ten times or more. This chain uses TRBV20-1 with TRBJ2-3; 7 bases are shared with TRBD1. The CDR3 runs 14 residues. Germline CDR1 and CDR2: DFQATT and SNEGSKA (reference sequence). V gave up 2 bases and J gave up 5 bases; unmatched junction bases: 7. The CDR3 DNA reads TGCAGTGCTAGAAGGGGGCCGGGAATAGATACGCAGTATTTT. It specifies CSARRGPGIDTQYF.

This clonotype was picked up many times. V and J are TRBV12-3 or TRBV12-4 and TRBJ1-2; D call uncertain. The CDR3 totals 13 residues. Trimming removed 5 bases at V and 4 bases at J, with 11 bases between. CDR3 region: CASSLVGSYGYTF. DNA of the CDR3: TGTGCCAGCAGTCTCGTTGGGTCCTATGGCTACACCTTC.